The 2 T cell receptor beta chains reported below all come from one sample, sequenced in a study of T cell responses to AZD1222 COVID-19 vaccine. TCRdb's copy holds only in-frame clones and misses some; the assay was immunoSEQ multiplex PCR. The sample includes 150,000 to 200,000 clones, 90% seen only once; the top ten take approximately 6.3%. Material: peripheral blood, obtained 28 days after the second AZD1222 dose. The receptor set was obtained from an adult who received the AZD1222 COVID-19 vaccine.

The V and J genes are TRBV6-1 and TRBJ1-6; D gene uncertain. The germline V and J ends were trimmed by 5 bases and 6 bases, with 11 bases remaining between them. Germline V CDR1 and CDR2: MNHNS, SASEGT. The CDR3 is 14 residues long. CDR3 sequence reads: CASSFISTNSPLHF. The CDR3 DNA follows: TGTGCCAGCAGTTTTATTTCTACTAATTCACCCCTCCACTTT.

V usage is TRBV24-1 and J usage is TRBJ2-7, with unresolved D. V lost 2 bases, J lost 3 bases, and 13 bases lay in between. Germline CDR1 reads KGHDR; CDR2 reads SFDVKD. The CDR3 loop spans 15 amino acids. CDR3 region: CATSDSDRTVYEQYF. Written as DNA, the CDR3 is TGTGCCACCAGTGATTCGGACCGGACGGTCTACGAGCAGTACTTC.